The 24 T cell receptor beta chains below were found in one sample sequenced in a study of human T cells and chemical hapten exposure. TCRdb reprocessed the RACE reads with MiXCR, giving one entry per CDR3 protein. The table records about 130,000 distinct CDR3 sequences, approximately 9.5% of them present only once. The time point denotes: healthy volunteer bleed at 2 weeks. RNA extraction used unfractionated whole blood as the source of total RNA. The sequenced sample consisted of whole blood. Source of these receptors: a male donor in good health. Some clones in this sample may be carry-over from other donors' samples.

This clonotype was counted many times. The chain couples TRBV6-6 to TRBJ1-1, with a tentative D call TRBD1 (6 bases). Trimming cost V 6 bases and J 7 bases, with 12 bases left between them. CDR1 MNHNY and CDR2 SVGAGI come from the germline V gene (reference sequence). The CDR3 extends over 12 amino acids. CDR3 sequence (DNA): TGTGCCAGCAGAAGGACAGAGGGTGAAGCTTTCTTT. It codes for CASRRTEGEAFF.

This clonotype was detected only a few times. V gene TRBV5-6 combines with J gene TRBJ2-7; D is unresolved. The V gene's germline CDR1 is SGHDT and CDR2 YYEEEE. Trimming stripped 2 bases from V and 0 bases from J, with 12 bases between. The CDR3 contains 15 residues. This CDR3 is CASSFRAVSSYEQYF. CDR3 DNA: TGTGCCAGCAGCTTTCGGGCAGTCAGCTCCTACGAGCAGTACTTC.

V and J are TRBV10-3 and TRBJ2-5; 7 bases line up with TRBD1. The CDR3 covers 14 residues. CDR1 is ENHRY and CDR2 is SYGVKD in the germline V gene. With 4 bases clipped from V and 3 bases from J, the junction kept 5 bases outside the gene matches. CDR3 nucleotide sequence: TGTGCCATCAGTGGCGTTGACAGGGAAGAGACCCAGTACTTC. It codes for CAISGVDREETQYF.

The CDR3 loop reads CASSSLGTGAYEQYF. CDR3 bases: TGCGCCAGCAGCTCCCTGGGGACAGGAGCCTACGAGCAGTACTTC. The rearrangement uses TRBV5-1 and TRBJ2-7, with TRBD1 matching 8 bases. CDR3 length equals 15 residues. The germline gives CDR1 SGHRS, CDR2 YFSETQ. Unmatched junction bases numbered 7, after V lost 3 bases and J lost 2 bases. Full variable domain (remainder filled in from reference TRBV5-1 and TRBJ2-7): KAGVTQTPRYLIKTRGQQVTLSCSPISGHRSVSWYQQTPGQGLQFLFEYFSETQRNKGNFPGRFSGRQFSNSRSEMNVSTLELGDSALYLCASSSLGTGAYEQYFGPGTRLTVT.

The chain is built from TRBV28 and TRBJ2-2, with a weak D call TRBD1 (5 bases). This CDR3 has 16 residues. Trimming took 6 bases from V and 5 from J, leaving 19 bases between them. The germline gives CDR1 MDHEN, CDR2 SYDVKM. CDR3 loop: CASSLRQSGKTGELFF. In DNA form, the CDR3 reads TGTGCCAGCAGCCTCCGACAGTCTGGAAAGACCGGGGAGCTGTTTTTT.

This clonotype has only a few counts. This chain connects TRBV4-3 to TRBJ2-1; the D gene is possibly TRBD2 (6 bases). Germline V gene data show CDR1 as LGHNA and CDR2 as YSLEER. Between the trimmed V and J ends, which lost 1 base and 6 bases, there was a span of 13 bases. The CDR3 runs to 15 residues. The CDR3 region is CASSQGPREVNEQFF. As DNA, the CDR3 is TGCGCCAGCAGCCAAGGCCCCAGGGAGGTCAATGAGCAGTTCTTC.

This clonotype has only a few counts. The genes are TRBV18 and TRBJ1-1; a weak D match, TRBD1 (6 bases). Per the germline V gene, CDR1 is KGHSH and CDR2 is LQKENI. V lost 2 bases and J 7 bases, leaving 8 bases between the germline ends. This CDR3 comprises 12 residues. The CDR3 nucleotides read TGTGCCAGCTCACCAGGGACATATGAAGCTTTCTTT. It translates to CASSPGTYEAFF.

This clonotype was counted many times. The rearrangement joins TRBV5-1 to TRBJ2-4; perhaps TRBD2 as D (6 bases). Germline V gene lookup returns CDR1 SGHRS and CDR2 YFSETQ. V lost 4 bases, J lost 9 bases, and 17 bases lay in between. The CDR3 is made up of 14 amino acids. CDR3 region: CASSLRESEGIQYF. CDR3 DNA sequence: TGCGCCAGCAGCCTACGGGAGTCTGAAGGCATTCAGTACTTC. Full variable domain (outside the CDR3, taken from reference TRBV5-1 and TRBJ2-4): KAGVTQTPRYLIKTRGQQVTLSCSPISGHRSVSWYQQTPGQGLQFLFEYFSETQRNKGNFPGRFSGRQFSNSRSEMNVSTLELGDSALYLCASSLRESEGIQYFGAGTRLSVL.

This clonotype was seen ten or more times. V gene TRBV4-2 combines with J gene TRBJ1-1; perhaps TRBD1 as D (5 bases). Germline V gene data show CDR1 as LGHNA and CDR2 as YNFKEQ. Trimming removed 0 bases from V and 5 bases from J, with 10 bases in between. CDR3 length equals 14 residues. This CDR3 is CASSQDRAGTEAFF. In nucleotides, the CDR3 is TGTGCCAGCAGCCAAGACAGGGCTGGGACTGAAGCTTTCTTT.

The chain employs TRBV6-2 or TRBV6-3 and TRBJ2-7; maybe TRBD2 (6 bases). The CDR3 length is 14 residues. Trimming removed 3 bases at V and 4 bases at J, with 13 bases between. CDR1 and CDR2 from the germline V gene are MNHEY and SVGEGT. The CDR3 spells CASSYGGLFYEQYF. The CDR3 bases are TGTGCCAGCAGTTATGGGGGACTTTTTTACGAGCAGTACTTC.

Many counts were recorded for this clonotype. V usage is TRBV29-1 and J usage is TRBJ2-3, with D possibly matching TRBD1 (6 bases). CDR3 length: 15 amino acids. Per germline, CDR1 SQVTM and CDR2 ANQGSEA. With 7 bases removed from V and 7 bases from J, the gap between germline ends came to 24 bases. The CDR3 bases are TGCAGCGCGGGTGACAGGCCACTGGGACCTTATACGCAGTATTTT. This encodes CSAGDRPLGPYTQYF.

This clonotype appeared a few times. The chain has TRBV24-1 and TRBJ2-5, with a possible D match to TRBD2 (6 bases). V lost 5 bases, J lost 7 bases, and 7 bases lay in between. Germline V gene sequence: CDR1 KGHDR, CDR2 SFDVKD. This CDR3 has 11 amino acids. The CDR3, as DNA: TGTGCCACCAGTGCCGGGGGGACCCAGTACTTC. This encodes CATSAGGTQYF.

There are many counts of this clonotype. This chain links TRBV12-5 with TRBJ2-1, with 10 bases fitting TRBD1. J was trimmed by 4 bases and V by 6 bases; bases with no gene match: 9. Germline values: CDR1 LGHNT, CDR2 FRNRAP. CDR3 length: 16 residues. The CDR3 region is CASGLFGTGVYNEQFF. Here the CDR3 DNA reads TGTGCTAGTGGGCTATTCGGGACAGGGGTTTACAATGAGCAGTTCTTC.

In its sample, this clonotype was seen a few times. The V and J genes are TRBV25-1 and TRBJ2-7; maybe TRBD1 (6 bases). CDR3 length: 13 residues. Trimming stripped 6 bases from V and 1 base from J, with 10 bases between. Germline loops: CDR1 MGHDK, CDR2 SYGVNS. The CDR3 DNA sequence: TGTGCCAGCAGGGAGGACAGATCCTACGAGCAGTACTTC. This codes for CASREDRSYEQYF.

This clonotype came up a few times. The chain combines TRBV18 with TRBJ2-1; 14 nucleotides agree with TRBD2. Germline assignment: CDR1 KGHSH and CDR2 LQKENI. The CDR3 runs to 20 residues. V trimming: 5 bases; J trimming: 0 bases; junction bases outside the gene matches: 12. The CDR3 protein is CASSSRPGLAGGSSYNEQFF. CDR3 sequence (DNA): TGTGCCAGCTCATCCCGCCCAGGACTAGCGGGAGGTAGCTCCTACAATGAGCAGTTCTTC.

This chain joins TRBV5-4 and TRBJ1-1; D possibly corresponds to TRBD1 (6 bases). Germline CDR1 and CDR2: SGHNT and YYREEE (reference sequence). Deletions cut 6 bases from V and 4 bases from J, with 13 bases between. The CDR3 runs 13 residues. CDR3: CASNRRGSTEAFF. CDR3 nucleotide sequence: TGTGCCAGCAACCGCAGGGGAAGCACTGAAGCTTTCTTT.

This clonotype was seen ten or more times. This chain uses TRBV3-1 with TRBJ2-7; D possibly corresponds to TRBD1 (5 bases). The CDR3 has 13 amino acids. Per germline, CDR1 LGHDT and CDR2 YNNKEL (reference sequence). V was cut by 0 bases and J by 11 bases, with 14 bases left in between. CDR3 bases: TGTGCCAGCAGCCAAGATGTCACAGGTCGTAAGTACTTC. Protein: CASSQDVTGRKYF.

In this sample, this clonotype turned up many times. The chain has TRBV9 and TRBJ1-3; no clear D. This CDR3 is built from 15 residues. CDR1 and CDR2 from the germline V gene are SGDLS and YYNGEE. V was trimmed by 0 bases and J by 0 bases, leaving 7 bases between them. CDR3 in amino acids: CASSVAVSSGNTIYF. The CDR3 coding sequence is TGTGCCAGCAGCGTAGCAGTCAGCTCTGGAAACACCATATATTTT.

At least ten counts were recorded for this clonotype. This chain links TRBV20-1 with TRBJ2-3, with TRBD2 matching 7 bases. The germline V gene has CDR1 DFQATT and CDR2 SNEGSKA (reference sequence). CDR3 length equals 15 residues. V lost 3 bases, J lost 5 bases, and 11 bases stayed unmatched. The CDR3, as DNA: TGCAGTGCTAGCTCCGGAGGGAGGGTGCTAGATACGCAGTATTTT. This gives the protein CSASSGGRVLDTQYF.

This clonotype was seen a handful of times. CDR3 region: CASSLPGPNQPQHF. For the CDR3, the DNA is TGTGCCAGCAGCTTACCCGGGCCAAATCAGCCCCAGCATTTT. V usage is TRBV7-9 and J usage is TRBJ1-5; D is undetermined. Per germline, CDR1 SEHNR and CDR2 FQNEAQ (reference sequence). This CDR3 is 14 amino acids long. V gave up 2 bases and J gave up 4 bases, with 9 bases separating them. Looking up the rest from reference TRBV7-9 and TRBJ1-5 gives the full variable domain: DTGVSQNPRHKITKRGQNVTFRCDPISEHNRLYWYRQTLGQGPEFLTYFQNEAQLEKSRLLSDRFSAERPKGSFSTLEIQRTEQGDSAMYLCASSLPGPNQPQHFGDGTRLSIL.

The V gene is TRBV11-2, the J gene TRBJ2-5; 8 bases match TRBD2. This CDR3 is built from 18 residues. Germline CDR1 and CDR2: SGHAT and FQNNGV. The V segment lost 1 base and the J segment 2 bases; nucleotides outside the gene matches: 12. The CDR3 sequence is CASSLGPGRASPQETQYF. The CDR3 nucleotides read TGTGCCAGCAGCTTAGGGCCCGGGAGGGCCAGCCCACAAGAGACCCAGTACTTC.

In its sample, this clonotype was seen a few times. This chain links TRBV25-1 with TRBJ2-7, with a weak D call TRBD2 (6 bases). V dropped 7 bases and J dropped 3 bases, with 19 bases sitting between them. This CDR3 spans 15 amino acids. The V gene's germline CDR1 is MGHDK and CDR2 SYGVNS. CDR3 bases: TGTGCCAGCACAGGAATGCTCGACGGGGGCTACGAGCAGTACTTC. It is translated as CASTGMLDGGYEQYF.

This clonotype was seen many times. V is TRBV27 and J is TRBJ1-1; a possible D gene is TRBD1 (5 bases). Germline V gene lookup returns CDR1 MNHEY and CDR2 SMNVEV (reference sequence). The CDR3 has 15 amino acids. V lost 5 bases and J lost 4, with 17 bases in between. The CDR3: CASSPGPPFGTEAFF. The CDR3, as DNA: TGTGCCAGCAGTCCGGGGCCCCCCTTCGGCACTGAAGCTTTCTTT.

At least ten counts were recorded for this clonotype. CDR3 sequence (DNA): TGCAGCGTCCAATCTTGGACAGAAATGAACACTGAAGCTTTCTTT. Its translation: CSVQSWTEMNTEAFF. The chain carries TRBV29-1 and TRBJ1-1; TRBD1 might be the D (6 bases). V dropped 6 bases and J dropped 0 bases, with 17 bases sitting between them. CDR3 length equals 15 residues. Looked up from germline, CDR1 is SQVTM and CDR2 is ANQGSEA.